Listed below are T cell receptor beta chains from one sample, sequenced in a study of T-cell memory formation after mild COVID-19. TCRdb redid the calling of the 5' RACE reads with MiXCR, one entry per CDR3 protein. The top ten clones hold about 7.4% of a sample with roughly 610,000 distinct CDR3 sequences, 17% of them seen once. Sequenced sample: PBMCs or a T cell subset sorted from them (not recorded which). These receptors originate from an adult woman who had mild COVID-19 (a few samples of this study predate the infection). Cell type and time point are not known. CDR3s include the opening cysteine and the closing phenylalanine or tryptophan. The order of the fields is J gene, V gene, clone size, D gene, CDR3 DNA, CDR3 protein. The D gene is left open where the match is weak. Rows may omit the clone size; those that give it use once, few, many or a size class.

TRBJ2-1 | TRBV7-9 | . | . | TGTGCCAGCAGCTCCTCCGGGACAATTTCCCGGAATGAGCAGTTCTTC | CASSSSGTISRNEQFF
TRBJ1-1 | TRBV27 | . | TRBD1 | TGTGCCAGCAGTTCCGTGAACAGGGGGAACACTGAAGCTTTCTTT | CASSSVNRGNTEAFF
TRBJ2-1 | TRBV7-3 | . | TRBD2 | TGTGCCAGCAGCTTAACAGGGCTAGCGGGAGGGCCTGGGCAGTTCTTC | CASSLTGLAGGPGQFF
TRBJ1-2 | TRBV6-5 | few | . | TGTGCCAGCACTACAGCTAACTATGGCTACACCTTC | CASTTANYGYTF
TRBJ2-5 | TRBV2 | . | TRBD2 | TGTGCCAGCAGTGAAGGTACTAGCGGGGAGACCCAGTACTTC | CASSEGTSGETQYF
TRBJ2-5 | TRBV5-6 | few | . | TGTGCCAGCAGCTTGGCCGGAGGCAGGGGTTGGGCGGAGACCCAGTACTTC | CASSLAGGRGWAETQYF
TRBJ2-7 | TRBV7-9 | . | . | TGTGCCAGCAGCTCCATGGGCCATACCTACGAGCAGTACTTC | CASSSMGHTYEQYF
TRBJ1-3 | TRBV20-1 | . | TRBD1 | TGCAGTGCTAAAGACAGGGATGTACCTGGAAACACCATATATTTT | CSAKDRDVPGNTIYF
TRBJ2-1 | TRBV5-4 | few | TRBD2 | TGTGCCAGCAGCTACCGCGGTAGCGGGAGCGGGGGTGAGCAGTTCTTC | CASSYRGSGSGGEQFF
TRBJ2-7 | TRBV7-9 | . | TRBD1 | TGTGCCAGCAGCTTCTGGACAGGGAGATACGAGCAGTACTTC | CASSFWTGRYEQYF